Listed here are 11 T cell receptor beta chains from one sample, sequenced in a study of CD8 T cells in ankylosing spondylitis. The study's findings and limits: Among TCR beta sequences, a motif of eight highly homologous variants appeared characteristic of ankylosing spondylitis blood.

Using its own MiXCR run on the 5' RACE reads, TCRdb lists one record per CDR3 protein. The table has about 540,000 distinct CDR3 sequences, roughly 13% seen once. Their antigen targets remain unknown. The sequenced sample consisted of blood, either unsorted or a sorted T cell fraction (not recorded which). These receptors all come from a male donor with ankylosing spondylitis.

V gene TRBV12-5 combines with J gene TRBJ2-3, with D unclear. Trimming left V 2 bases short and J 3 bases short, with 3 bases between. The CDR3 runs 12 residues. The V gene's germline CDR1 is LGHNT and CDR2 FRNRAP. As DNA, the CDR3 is TGTGCTAGTGGTTTGAGGACAGATACGCAGTATTTT. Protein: CASGLRTDTQYF. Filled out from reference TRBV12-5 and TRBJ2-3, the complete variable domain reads DARVTQTPRHKVTEMGQEVTMRCQPILGHNTVFWYRQTMMQGLELLAYFRNRAPLDDSGMPKDRFSAEMPDATLATLKIQPSEPRDSAVYFCASGLRTDTQYFGPGTRLTVL.

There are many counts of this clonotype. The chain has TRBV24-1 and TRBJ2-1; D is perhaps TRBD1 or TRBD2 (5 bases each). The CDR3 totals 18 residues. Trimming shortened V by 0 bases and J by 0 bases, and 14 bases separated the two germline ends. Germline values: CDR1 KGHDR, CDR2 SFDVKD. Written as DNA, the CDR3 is TGTGCCACCAGTGATTTGTTAGTGGGGGTACGCTCCTACAATGAGCAGTTCTTC. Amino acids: CATSDLLVGVRSYNEQFF.

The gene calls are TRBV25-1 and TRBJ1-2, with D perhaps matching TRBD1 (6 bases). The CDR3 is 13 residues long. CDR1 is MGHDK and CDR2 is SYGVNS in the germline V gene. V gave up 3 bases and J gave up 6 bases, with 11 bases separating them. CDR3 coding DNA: TGTGCCAGCAGTGACAGGGGATTGGATGGCTACACCTTC. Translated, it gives CASSDRGLDGYTF.

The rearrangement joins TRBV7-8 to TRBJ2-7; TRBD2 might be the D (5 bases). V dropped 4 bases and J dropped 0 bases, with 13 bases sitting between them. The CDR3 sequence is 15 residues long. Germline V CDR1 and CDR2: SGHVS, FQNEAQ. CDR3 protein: CASSSWSGSSYEQYF. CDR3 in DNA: TGTGCCAGCAGCTCCTGGTCGGGGAGCTCCTACGAGCAGTACTTC.

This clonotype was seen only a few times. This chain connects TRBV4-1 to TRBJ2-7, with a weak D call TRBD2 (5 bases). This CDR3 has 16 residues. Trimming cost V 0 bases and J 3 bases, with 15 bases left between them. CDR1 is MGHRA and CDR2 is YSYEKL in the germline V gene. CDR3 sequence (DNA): TGCGCCAGCAGCCAAGAAGCGGCGTCTCCGCGCTACGAGCAGTACTTC. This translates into CASSQEAASPRYEQYF.

CDR3 loop: CASSSPTEVLVNYGYTF. As DNA, the CDR3 is TGTGCCAGCAGTTCCCCGACGGAAGTACTTGTTAACTATGGCTACACCTTC. The chain is built from TRBV28 and TRBJ1-2; D is unclear. Between the trimmed V and J ends, which lost 4 bases and 1 base, there was a span of 19 bases. CDR1 and CDR2 (germline): MDHEN, SYDVKM. The CDR3 has 17 amino acids.

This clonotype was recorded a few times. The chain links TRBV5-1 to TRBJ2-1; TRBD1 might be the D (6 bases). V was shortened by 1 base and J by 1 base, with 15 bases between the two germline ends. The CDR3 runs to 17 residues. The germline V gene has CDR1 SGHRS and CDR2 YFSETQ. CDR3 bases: TGCGCCAGCAGCTTGCAGTGGGGGCCTGGATCCTACAATGAGCAGTTCTTC. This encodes CASSLQWGPGSYNEQFF.

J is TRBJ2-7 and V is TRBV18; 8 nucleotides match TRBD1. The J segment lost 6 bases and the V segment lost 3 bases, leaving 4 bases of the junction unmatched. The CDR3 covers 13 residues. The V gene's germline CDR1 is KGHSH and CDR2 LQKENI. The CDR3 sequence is CASSPPTGVEQYV. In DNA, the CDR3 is TGTGCCAGCTCACCTCCGACAGGGGTCGAGCAGTACGTC.

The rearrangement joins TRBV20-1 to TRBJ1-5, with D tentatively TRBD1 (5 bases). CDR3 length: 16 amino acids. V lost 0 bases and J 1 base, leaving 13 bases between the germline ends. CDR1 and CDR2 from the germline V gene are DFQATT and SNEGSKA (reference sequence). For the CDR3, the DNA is TGCAGTGCTAGAGATGGGGCAGGGCTCAGCAATCAGCCCCAGCATTTT. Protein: CSARDGAGLSNQPQHF.

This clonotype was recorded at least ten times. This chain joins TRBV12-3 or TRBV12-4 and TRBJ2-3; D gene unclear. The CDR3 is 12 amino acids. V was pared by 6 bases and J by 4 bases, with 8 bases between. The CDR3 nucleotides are TGTGCCAGCAGCCAGACGGCAGATACGCAGTATTTT. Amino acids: CASSQTADTQYF.

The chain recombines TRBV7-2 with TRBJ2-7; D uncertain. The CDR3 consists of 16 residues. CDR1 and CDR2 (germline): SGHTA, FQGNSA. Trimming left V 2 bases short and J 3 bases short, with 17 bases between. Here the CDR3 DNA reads TGTGCCAGCAGCTTAAATAAGGGCGGTCGAGACTACGAGCAGTACTTC. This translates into CASSLNKGGRDYEQYF.